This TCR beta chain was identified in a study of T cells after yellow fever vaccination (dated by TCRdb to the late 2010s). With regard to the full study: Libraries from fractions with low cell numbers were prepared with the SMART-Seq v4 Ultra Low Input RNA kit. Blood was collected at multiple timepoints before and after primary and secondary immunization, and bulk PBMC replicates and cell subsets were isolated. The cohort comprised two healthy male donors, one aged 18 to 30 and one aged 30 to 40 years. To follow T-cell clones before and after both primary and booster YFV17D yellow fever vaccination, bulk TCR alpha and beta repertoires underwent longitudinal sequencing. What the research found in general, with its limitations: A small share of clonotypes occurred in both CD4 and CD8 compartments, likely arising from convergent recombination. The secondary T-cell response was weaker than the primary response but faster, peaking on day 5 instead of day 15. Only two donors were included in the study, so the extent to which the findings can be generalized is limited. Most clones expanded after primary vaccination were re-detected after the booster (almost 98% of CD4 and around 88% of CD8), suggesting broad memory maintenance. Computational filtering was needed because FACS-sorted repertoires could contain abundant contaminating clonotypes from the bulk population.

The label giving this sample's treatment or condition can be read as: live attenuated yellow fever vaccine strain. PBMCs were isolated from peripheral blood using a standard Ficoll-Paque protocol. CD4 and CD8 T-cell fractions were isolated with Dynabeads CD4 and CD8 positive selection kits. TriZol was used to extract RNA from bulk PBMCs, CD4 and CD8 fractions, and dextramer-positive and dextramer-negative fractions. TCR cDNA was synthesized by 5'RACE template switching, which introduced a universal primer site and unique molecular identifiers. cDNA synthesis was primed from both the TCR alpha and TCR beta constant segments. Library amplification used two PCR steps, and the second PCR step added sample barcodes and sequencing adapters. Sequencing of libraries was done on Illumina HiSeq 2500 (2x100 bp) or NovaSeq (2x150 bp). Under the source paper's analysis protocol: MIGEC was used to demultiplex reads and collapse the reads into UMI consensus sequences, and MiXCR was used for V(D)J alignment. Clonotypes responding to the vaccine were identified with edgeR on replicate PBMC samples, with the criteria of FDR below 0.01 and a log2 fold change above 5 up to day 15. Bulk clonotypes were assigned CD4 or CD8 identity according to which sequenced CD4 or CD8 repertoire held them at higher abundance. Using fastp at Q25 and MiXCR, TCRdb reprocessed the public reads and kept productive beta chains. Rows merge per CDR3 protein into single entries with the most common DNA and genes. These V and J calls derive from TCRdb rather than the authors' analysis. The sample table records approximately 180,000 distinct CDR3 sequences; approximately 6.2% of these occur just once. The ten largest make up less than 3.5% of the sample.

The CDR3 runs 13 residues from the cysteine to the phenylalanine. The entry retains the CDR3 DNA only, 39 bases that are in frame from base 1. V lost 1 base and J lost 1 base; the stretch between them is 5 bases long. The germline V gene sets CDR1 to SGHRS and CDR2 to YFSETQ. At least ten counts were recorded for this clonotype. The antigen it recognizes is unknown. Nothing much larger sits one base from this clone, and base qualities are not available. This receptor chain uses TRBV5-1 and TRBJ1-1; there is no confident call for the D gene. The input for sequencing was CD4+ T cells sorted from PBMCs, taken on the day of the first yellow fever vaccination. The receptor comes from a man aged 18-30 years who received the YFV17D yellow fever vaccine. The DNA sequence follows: TGCGCCAGCAGCTTGCAACGGAACACTGAAGCTTTCTTT. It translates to CASSLQRNTEAFF. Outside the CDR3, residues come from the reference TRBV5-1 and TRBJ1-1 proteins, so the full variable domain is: KAGVTQTPRYLIKTRGQQVTLSCSPISGHRSVSWYQQTPGQGLQFLFEYFSETQRNKGNFPGRFSGRQFSNSRSEMNVSTLELGDSALYLCASSLQRNTEAFFGQGTRLTVV.